Below are 3 T cell receptor beta chains sequenced from a single sample in a study of graft-versus-host responses after intestinal transplantation. Their specific antigens are unknown. Profiled with immunoSEQ multiplex PCR; TCRdb holds only in-frame clones, not every one. The data show tens of thousands of clones, around 90% seen once. This specimen was unstimulated CD8+ T cells sorted from spleen or lymph node cells, taken before transplant. The receptors shown here come from a human donor who was the organ donor for an intestinal transplant.

The rearrangement links TRBV7-2 to TRBJ2-6, with D unclear. Germline V gene lookup returns CDR1 SGHTA and CDR2 FQGNSA. V was pared by 1 base and J by 5 bases, with 18 bases between. There are 18 residues in the CDR3. CDR3 coding DNA: TGTGCCAGCAGCTTAGTTACCAGACGACAAAGTCGGGCCAACGTCCTGACTTTC. This encodes CASSLVTRRQSRANVLTF.

This clone was seen only once. The chain couples TRBV11-2 to TRBJ1-3; 7 positions match TRBD1. Looked up from germline, CDR1 is SGHAT and CDR2 is FQNNGV. Trimming removed 0 bases from V and 4 bases from J; junction bases left unmatched: 3. The CDR3 is 15 amino acids. The CDR3 is CASSLDRGFGNTIYF. CDR3 sequence (DNA): TGTGCCAGCAGCTTAGACAGGGGGTTCGGAAACACCATATATTTT.

This chain links TRBV15 with TRBJ1-3; 11 bases match TRBD1. Germline V CDR1 and CDR2: LNHNV, YYDKDF (reference sequence). The CDR3 length is 20 residues. V shed 0 bases, J shed 0 bases, and the junction held 10 bases outside the gene matches. The CDR3 DNA reads TGTGCCACCAGCAGAGACCACACTCCGGGACAGGGGGACTCTGGAAACACCATATATTTT. This codes for CATSRDHTPGQGDSGNTIYF.